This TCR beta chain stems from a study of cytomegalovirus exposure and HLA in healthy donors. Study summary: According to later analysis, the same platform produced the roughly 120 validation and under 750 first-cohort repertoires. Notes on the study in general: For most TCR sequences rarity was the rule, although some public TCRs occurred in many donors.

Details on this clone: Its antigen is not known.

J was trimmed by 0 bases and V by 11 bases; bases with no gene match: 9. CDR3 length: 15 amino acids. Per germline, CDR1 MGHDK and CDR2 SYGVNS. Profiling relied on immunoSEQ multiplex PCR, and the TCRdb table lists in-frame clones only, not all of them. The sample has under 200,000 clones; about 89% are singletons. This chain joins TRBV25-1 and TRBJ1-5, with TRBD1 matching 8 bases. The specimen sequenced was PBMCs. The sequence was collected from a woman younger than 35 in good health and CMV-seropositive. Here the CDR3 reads CAATGEGDSNQPQHF. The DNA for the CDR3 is TGTGCCGCGACAGGGGAGGGGGATAGCAATCAGCCCCAGCATTTT.